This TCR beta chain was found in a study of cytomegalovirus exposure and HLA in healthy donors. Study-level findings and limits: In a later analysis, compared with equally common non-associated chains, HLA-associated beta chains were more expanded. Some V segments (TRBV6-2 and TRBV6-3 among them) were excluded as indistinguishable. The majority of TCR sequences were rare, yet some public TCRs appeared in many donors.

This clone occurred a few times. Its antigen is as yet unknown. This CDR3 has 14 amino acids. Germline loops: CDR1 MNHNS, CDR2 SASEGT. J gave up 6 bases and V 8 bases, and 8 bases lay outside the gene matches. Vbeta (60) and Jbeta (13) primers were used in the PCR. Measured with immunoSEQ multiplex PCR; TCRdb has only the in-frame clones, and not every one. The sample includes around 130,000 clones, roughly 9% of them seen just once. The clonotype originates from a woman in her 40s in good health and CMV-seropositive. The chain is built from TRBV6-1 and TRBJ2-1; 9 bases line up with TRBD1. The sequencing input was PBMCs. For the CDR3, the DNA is TGTGCCAGCTGGAGGACAGGGGTCGTCAATGAGCAGTTCTTC. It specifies CASWRTGVVNEQFF.